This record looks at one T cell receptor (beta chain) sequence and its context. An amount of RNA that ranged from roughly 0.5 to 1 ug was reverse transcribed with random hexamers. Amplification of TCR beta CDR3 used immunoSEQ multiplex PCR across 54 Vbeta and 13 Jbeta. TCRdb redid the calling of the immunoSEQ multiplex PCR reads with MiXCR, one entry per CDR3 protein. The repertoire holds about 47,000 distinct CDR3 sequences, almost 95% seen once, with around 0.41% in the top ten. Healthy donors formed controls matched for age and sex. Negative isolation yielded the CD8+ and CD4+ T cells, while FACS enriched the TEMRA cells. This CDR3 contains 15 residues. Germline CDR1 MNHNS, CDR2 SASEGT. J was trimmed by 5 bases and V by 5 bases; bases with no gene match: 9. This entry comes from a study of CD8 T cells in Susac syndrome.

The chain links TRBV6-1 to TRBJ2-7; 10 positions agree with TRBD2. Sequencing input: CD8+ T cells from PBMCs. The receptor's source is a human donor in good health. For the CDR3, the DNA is TGTGCCAGCAGTATCACTAGCGGGACGAGTAACGAGCAGTACTTC. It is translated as CASSITSGTSNEQYF.